This T cell receptor beta chain was captured in a study of blood T cell repertoires in COVID-19. Study details: Samples came from the United States, Italy and Spain, spanning acute and convalescent COVID-19.

Assay: immunoSEQ multiplex PCR; the TCRdb copy retains only in-frame clones and omits some. The table lists a few hundred thousand clones, 80% of them singletons. CDR3 length: 15 amino acids. Germline loops: CDR1 SGHRS, CDR2 YFSETQ. V lost 3 bases and J lost 7, with 17 bases in between. This sequence was found in a young man with acute COVID-19. The V call is TRBV5-1, the J call TRBJ1-5; D is uncertain. The sample comprised PBMCs or T cells enriched from blood (not recorded which). CDR3 nucleotide sequence: TGCGCCAGCAGCTCCCCAGCGATCCCAAAGCAGCCCCAGCATTTT. It is translated as CASSSPAIPKQPQHF.